The 14 T cell receptor beta chains below were found in one sample sequenced in a study of T-cell reconstitution after alpha-beta-depleted transplantation in children. Unique molecular identifiers were incorporated when the TCRbeta library was constructed. One entry per CDR3 protein, called by TCRdb with MiXCR from the PCR reads. The sample includes about 510,000 distinct CDR3 sequences, approximately 10% of them seen just once. The sample in question was PBMCs, mostly from graft donor cells, obtained 180 days after TCRalphabeta/CD19-depleted stem cell transplant. These TCRs come from a female patient aged 2 to 10 who had a stem cell transplant for aplastic anemia, so the T cells may come from the graft donor.

This clonotype has only a few counts. The chain is built from TRBV25-1 and TRBJ2-7; TRBD2 aligns across 7 bases. This CDR3 comprises 16 residues. V was pared by 5 bases and J by 2 bases, with 12 bases of the junction left unmatched. Germline CDR1 reads MGHDK; CDR2 reads SYGVNS. The CDR3 loop is CASSHLGTTRPYEQYF. CDR3 bases: TGTGCCAGCAGTCACCTCGGGACTACCAGACCCTACGAGCAGTACTTC.

The chain joins TRBV4-3 to TRBJ2-6; unclear D gene. V was pared by 4 bases and J by 2 bases, with 9 bases between. Germline V gives CDR1 LGHNA, CDR2 YSLEER. The CDR3 is 15 amino acids. In nucleotides, the CDR3 is TGCGCCAGCAGCCCCAGGAAGGCTGGGGCCAACGTCCTGACTTTC. It translates to CASSPRKAGANVLTF.

Only a few counts were recorded for this clonotype. The V and J genes are TRBV25-1 and TRBJ1-3; D not certain. Germline CDR1 reads MGHDK; CDR2 reads SYGVNS. The CDR3 has 13 amino acids. The germline V and J ends were trimmed by 3 bases and 2 bases, with 5 bases remaining between them. CDR3 in amino acids: CASSEPTGNTIYF. The CDR3 DNA sequence: TGTGCCAGCAGTGAGCCCACTGGAAACACCATATATTTT. Full variable domain (remainder filled in from reference TRBV25-1 and TRBJ1-3): EADIYQTPRYLVIGTGKKITLECSQTMGHDKMYWYQQDPGMELHLIHYSYGVNSTEKGDLSSESTVSRIRTEHFPLTLESARPSHTSQYLCASSEPTGNTIYFGEGSWLTVV.

This clonotype turned up a few times. The chain employs TRBV9 and TRBJ1-1; D possibly corresponds to TRBD1 (6 bases). This CDR3 region has 14 residues. Germline CDR1 SGDLS, CDR2 YYNGEE. Trimming pared 3 bases from V and 5 bases from J, leaving 14 bases between. CDR3 residues: CASSAPGGLTEAFF. The CDR3 DNA is TGTGCCAGCAGCGCACCGGGGGGGCTAACTGAAGCTTTCTTT.

This chain links TRBV20-1 with TRBJ1-5; D not resolved. Trimming shortened V by 7 bases and J by 1 base, and 8 bases separated the two germline ends. The CDR3 covers 12 residues. Looked up from germline, CDR1 is DFQATT and CDR2 is SNEGSKA (reference sequence). The CDR3 nucleotides are TGCAGTGGGGTAAAGAGCAATCAGCCCCAGCATTTT. Translation gives CSGVKSNQPQHF.

This chain uses TRBV5-4 with TRBJ2-7; 11 nucleotides match TRBD1. The V and J ends lost 4 bases and 4 bases, in that order; junction bases with no gene match: 13. The germline V gene has CDR1 SGHNT and CDR2 YYREEE (reference sequence). The CDR3 contains 17 residues. Here the CDR3 DNA reads TGTGCCAGCAGCGCACCGGGACAGGGGGATATAGGGTACGAGCAGTACTTC. Protein sequence: CASSAPGQGDIGYEQYF.

The chain couples TRBV7-2 to TRBJ2-3, with D perhaps TRBD2 (5 bases). Germline loops: CDR1 SGHTA, CDR2 FQGNSA. V dropped 3 bases and J dropped 2 bases, with 12 bases sitting between them. CDR3 size: 15 residues. The CDR3 here is CASSFEQTTTDTQYF. DNA of the CDR3: TGTGCCAGCAGCTTCGAACAGACTACCACAGATACGCAGTATTTT.

The rearrangement links TRBV20-1 to TRBJ2-4; D not resolved. The CDR3 is 12 amino acids. Per the germline V gene, CDR1 is DFQATT and CDR2 is SNEGSKA (reference sequence). V was clipped by 5 bases and J by 4 bases, with 9 bases between them. The CDR3 region is CSAPPGKNIQYF. The CDR3 region has the DNA TGCAGTGCTCCGCCAGGAAAAAACATTCAGTACTTC.

This clonotype was seen ten or more times. V usage is TRBV5-5 and J usage is TRBJ2-4; D is ambiguous. The V and J ends lost 2 bases and 0 bases respectively, with 15 bases between them. Germline V lookup: CDR1 SGHKS, CDR2 YYEKEE (reference sequence). The CDR3 contains 17 residues. As DNA, the CDR3 is TGTGCCAGCAGCTTTGCCGCCCCCTCCCTAGCCAAAAACATTCAGTACTTC. The encoded protein is CASSFAAPSLAKNIQYF.

V usage is TRBV29-1 and J usage is TRBJ1-1; TRBD1 matches at 8 bases. After removal of 7 bases from V and 6 bases from J, the junction contained 13 bases not matched to a gene. The CDR3 is 14 residues long. CDR1 is SQVTM, CDR2 ANQGSEA, per germline. The CDR3, as DNA: TGCAGCGCAGATTGGACAGGGAGGCAGGCTGAAGCTTTCTTT. This encodes CSADWTGRQAEAFF.

This clonotype has at least ten counts. V gene TRBV9 combines with J gene TRBJ2-1, with D possibly matching TRBD1 (5 bases). Germline values: CDR1 SGDLS, CDR2 YYNGEE. The CDR3 has 14 residues. V lost 7 bases, J lost 3 bases, and 14 bases lay in between. The CDR3 DNA reads TGTGCCAGCGCTTCACCAGGGCACTACAATGAGCAGTTCTTC. It specifies CASASPGHYNEQFF.

At least ten counts were recorded for this clonotype. The gene calls are TRBV20-1 and TRBJ2-1, with D hard to call. There are 15 residues in the CDR3. CDR1 DFQATT and CDR2 SNEGSKA come from the germline V gene (reference sequence). The germline V and J ends were trimmed by 6 bases and 7 bases, with 22 bases remaining between them. The CDR3 bases are TGCAGTGCCGACCCAAGTTACCCGATCGAGAATGAGCAGTTCTTC. Translation: CSADPSYPIENEQFF.

The chain couples TRBV10-2 to TRBJ1-5, with D hard to call. Germline assignment: CDR1 WSHSY and CDR2 SAAADI. CDR3 length equals 15 residues. V was cut by 5 bases and J by 5 bases, with 16 bases left in between. The CDR3 bases are TGCGCCAGCAGTCGCCGAAGGACGGAGTATCAGCCCCAGCATTTT. Translation: CASSRRRTEYQPQHF.

This clonotype was seen a handful of times. The genes are TRBV27 and TRBJ2-7, with D perhaps matching TRBD2 (5 bases). Germline V CDR1 and CDR2: MNHEY, SMNVEV (reference sequence). The CDR3 spans 14 residues. V lost 2 bases and J 5 bases, leaving 13 bases between the germline ends. The CDR3: CASSLNIHGDEQYF. As DNA, the CDR3 is TGTGCCAGCAGTTTAAACATCCACGGGGACGAGCAGTACTTC.